This T cell receptor beta chain was observed in a study (dated by TCRdb to 2014 to 2015). For the wider study: The study tested whether tumor-infiltrating Tregs in breast cancer are recruited from blood Tregs or converted in situ from other CD4+ T cell subsets.

Full-length TCR variable regions were amplified by 5' RACE PCR with constant-region reverse primers, followed by semi-nested PCR with Nested Universal Primer A. The ReliaPrep RNA Cell Miniprep System was used to extract total RNA, which was then reverse transcribed into 5'RACE-ready cDNA with the SMARTer RACE 5'/3' Kit. Multiplex adaptors were used to barcode full-length TCR alpha and beta libraries, and the barcoded libraries were sequenced on an Illumina MiSeq. Per the source publication's procedure: For each of nine subset-tissue groups, sequencing data from the five patients were pooled, and the groups were then compared using unsupervised clustering of TCR gene usage. The Morisita-Horn index was used to calculate repertoire similarity, with shared sequences weighted by how much each contributed to each repertoire. TCRdb ran its own pipeline on the public reads, namely fastp trimming at Q25 and MiXCR clone calling, and kept in-frame beta chains. Records with the same CDR3 protein are collapsed into one entry carrying the most frequent genes and DNA. In this record, the V and J calls reflect TCRdb's handling and not the investigators' own analysis. The sample table shows about 50,000 distinct CDR3 sequences, and 25% to 35% are seen once. The top ten constitute about 2.2% of the sample.

Naive CD4+ T cells were purified with the Miltenyi Naive CD4+ T Cell Isolation kit, with Tregs depleted using CD25 microbeads. Tregs, naive and memory CD4+ T cells from tumor, blood and ipsilateral draining lymph nodes of 4 or 5 breast cancer patients underwent full-length TCR alpha and beta sequencing. Ficoll density gradient centrifugation was used to isolate mononuclear cells from either lymph nodes or 50 ml of peripheral blood. A purity exceeding 90% was confirmed by FACS for the sorted cell populations. From the cysteine up to the phenylalanine, the CDR3 has a length of 13 residues. Only the CDR3 region is kept as DNA, spanning 39 bases read in frame from base 1. Per the germline V gene, SGHTA is the CDR1 and FQGTGA is the CDR2. V was cut back by 5 bases and J by 0 bases, leaving a gap of 5 bases between them. Remarks on this clonotype: Which antigen it targets is not known. No quality values exist for individual bases; no much larger clone is one base distant.

Study-level results and caveats: Rather than covering whole repertoires, validation in the larger cohort was restricted to a single TCR beta V-J rearrangement. The greatest overlap of tumor-infiltrating Treg TCR alpha and beta sequences was with tumor naive CD4+ T cells, followed next by blood naive CD4+ T cells. In terms of TCR gene usage, tumor memory CD4+ T cells clustered together with blood and lymph node memory CD4+ cells, as well as with lymph node naive CD4+ cells.

The sample taken for sequencing was naive CD4+ T cells sorted from blood. The cell subset or site label, as the study defines it: naive CD4+ T cells, CD4+CD45RA+CD25-. The TCR was taken from a female donor with breast cancer. This sequence uses TRBV7-3 and TRBJ2-1, with no confident D gene call. The DNA sequence follows: TGTGCCAGCAGCGAGACCTCCTACAATGAGCAGTTCTTC. Its amino acids are CASSETSYNEQFF. The variable domain in full, with residues beyond the CDR3 obtained from the reference TRBV7-3 and TRBJ2-1 genes, is GAGVSQTPSNKVTEKGKYVELRCDPISGHTALYWYRQSLGQGPEFLIYFQGTGAADDSGLPNDRFFAVRPEGSVSTLKIQRTERGDSAVYLCASSETSYNEQFFGPGTRLTVL.